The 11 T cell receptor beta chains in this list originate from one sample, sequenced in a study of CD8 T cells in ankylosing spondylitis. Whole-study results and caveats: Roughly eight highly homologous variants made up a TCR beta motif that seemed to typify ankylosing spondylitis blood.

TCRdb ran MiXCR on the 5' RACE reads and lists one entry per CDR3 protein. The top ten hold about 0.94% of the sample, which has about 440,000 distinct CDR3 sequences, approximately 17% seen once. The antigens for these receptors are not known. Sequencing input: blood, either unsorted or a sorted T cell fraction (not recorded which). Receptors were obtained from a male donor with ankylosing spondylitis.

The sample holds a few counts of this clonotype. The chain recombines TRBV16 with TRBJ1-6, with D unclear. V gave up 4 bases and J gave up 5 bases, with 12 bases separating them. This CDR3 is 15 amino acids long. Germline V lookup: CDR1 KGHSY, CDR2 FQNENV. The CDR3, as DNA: TGTGCCAGCAGCCTGTCCCGGCTGAATAATTCACCCCTCCACTTT. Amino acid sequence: CASSLSRLNNSPLHF.

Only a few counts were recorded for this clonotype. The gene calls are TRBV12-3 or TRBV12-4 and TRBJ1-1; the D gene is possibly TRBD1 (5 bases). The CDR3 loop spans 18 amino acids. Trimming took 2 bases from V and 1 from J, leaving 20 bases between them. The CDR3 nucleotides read TGTGCCAGCAGTTTAAAGTTGGGGCGGAGTTTTAGGAACACTGAAGCTTTCTTT. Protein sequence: CASSLKLGRSFRNTEAFF.

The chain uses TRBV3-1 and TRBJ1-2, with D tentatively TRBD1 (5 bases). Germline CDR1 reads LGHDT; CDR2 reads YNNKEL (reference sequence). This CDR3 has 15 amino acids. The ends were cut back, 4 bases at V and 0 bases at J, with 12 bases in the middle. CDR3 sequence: CASSRTGGANYGYTF. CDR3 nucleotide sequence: TGTGCCAGCAGCCGTACTGGGGGAGCTAACTATGGCTACACCTTC. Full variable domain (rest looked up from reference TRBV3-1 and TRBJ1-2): DTAVSQTPKYLVTQMGNDKSIKCEQNLGHDTMYWYKQDSKKFLKIMFSYNNKELIINETVPNRFSPKSPDKAHLNLHINSLELGDSAVYFCASSRTGGANYGYTFGSGTRLTVV.

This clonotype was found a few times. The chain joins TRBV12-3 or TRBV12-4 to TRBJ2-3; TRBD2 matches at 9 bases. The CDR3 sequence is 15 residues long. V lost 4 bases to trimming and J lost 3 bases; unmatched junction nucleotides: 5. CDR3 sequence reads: CASSYSGGSTDTQYF. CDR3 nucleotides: TGTGCCAGCAGTTATAGCGGGGGTTCAACAGATACGCAGTATTTT.

The CDR3 DNA reads as TGTGCCAGCAGTTTTTCTGGGACAAGTAACTACGAGCAGTACTTC. Its translation: CASSFSGTSNYEQYF. The V and J genes are TRBV27 and TRBJ2-7; D perhaps matches TRBD1 (6 bases). Deletions cut 3 bases from V and 3 bases from J, with 15 bases between. This CDR3 is 15 amino acids long. The V gene's germline CDR1 is MNHEY and CDR2 SMNVEV (reference sequence).

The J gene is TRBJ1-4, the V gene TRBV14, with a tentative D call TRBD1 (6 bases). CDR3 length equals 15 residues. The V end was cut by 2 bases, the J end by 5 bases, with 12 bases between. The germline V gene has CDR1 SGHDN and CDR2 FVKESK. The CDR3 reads CASSQKPRGNEKLFF. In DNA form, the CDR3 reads TGTGCCAGCAGCCAAAAGCCAAGGGGGAATGAAAAACTGTTTTTT.

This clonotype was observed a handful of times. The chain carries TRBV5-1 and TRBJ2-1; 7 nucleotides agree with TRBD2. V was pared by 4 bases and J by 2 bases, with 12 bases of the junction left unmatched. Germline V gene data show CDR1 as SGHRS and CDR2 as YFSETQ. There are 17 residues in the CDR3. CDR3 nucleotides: TGCGCCAGCAGCCCGGGAGGAGCGGTGAACCCCTACAATGAGCAGTTCTTC. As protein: CASSPGGAVNPYNEQFF.

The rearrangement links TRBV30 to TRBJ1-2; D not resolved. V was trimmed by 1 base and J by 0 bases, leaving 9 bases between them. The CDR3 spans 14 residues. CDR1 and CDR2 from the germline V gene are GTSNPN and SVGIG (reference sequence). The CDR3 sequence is CAWSDGVANYGYTF. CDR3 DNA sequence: TGTGCCTGGAGTGATGGCGTCGCTAACTATGGCTACACCTTC. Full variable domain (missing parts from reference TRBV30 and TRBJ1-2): SQTIHQWPATLVQPVGSPLSLECTVEGTSNPNLYWYRQAAGRGLQLLFYSVGIGQISSEVPQNLSASRPQDRQFILSSKKLLLSDSGFYLCAWSDGVANYGYTFGSGTRLTVV.

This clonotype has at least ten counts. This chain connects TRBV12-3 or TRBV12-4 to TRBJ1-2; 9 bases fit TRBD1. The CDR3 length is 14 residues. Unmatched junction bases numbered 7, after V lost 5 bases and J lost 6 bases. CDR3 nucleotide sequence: TGTGCCAGCAGTACCACCGGGACAGGGAATGGCTACACCTTC. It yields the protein CASSTTGTGNGYTF.

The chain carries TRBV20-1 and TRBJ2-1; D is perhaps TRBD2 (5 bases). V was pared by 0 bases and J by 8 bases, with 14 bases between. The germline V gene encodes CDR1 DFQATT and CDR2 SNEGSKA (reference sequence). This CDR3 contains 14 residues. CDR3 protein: CSARDPRLGDEQFF. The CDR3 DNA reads TGCAGTGCTAGAGATCCTAGGCTCGGGGATGAGCAGTTCTTC.

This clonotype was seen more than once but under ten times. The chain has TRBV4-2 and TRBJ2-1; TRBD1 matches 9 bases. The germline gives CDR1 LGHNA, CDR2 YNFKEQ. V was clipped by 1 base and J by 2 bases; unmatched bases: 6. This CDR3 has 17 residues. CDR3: CASSQGGDRVPYNEQFF. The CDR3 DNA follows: TGTGCCAGCAGCCAAGGGGGGGACAGGGTCCCCTACAATGAGCAGTTCTTC.